The source of this T cell receptor (beta chain) is a study of T-cell memory formation after mild COVID-19. Study-wide points: CD4/CD8 balance held among clones contracting day 15 to 85, and later expanders leaned CD4+. Nothing showed for sure that second-wave clones peaking on day 37 were SARS-CoV-2 specific. Contracting CD4+ clones sat mainly in CM and EM; CD8+ in EMRA.

As to this clonotype: Its antigen is currently unknown.

TCRdb reanalysed the 5' RACE reads using MiXCR and keeps one entry per CDR3 protein. The table records 280,000 or so distinct CDR3 sequences, over 15% of them present only once. The CDR3 runs to 15 residues. V lost 2 bases and J lost 2, with 12 bases in between. Germline V gives CDR1 MNHNS, CDR2 SASEGT. This chain uses TRBV6-1 with TRBJ2-5; D may be TRBD2 (6 bases). The receptor was isolated from a young man who had mild COVID-19 (a few samples of this study predate the infection). Cell type and time point are not known. Sequences were obtained from PBMCs or a T cell subset sorted from them (not recorded which). The CDR3 loop is CASSEILAPQETQYF. The DNA of the CDR3 is TGTGCCAGCAGTGAAATCCTAGCGCCACAAGAGACCCAGTACTTC.